This TCR beta chain was recorded in a study of cytomegalovirus exposure and HLA in healthy donors. Only a few counts were recorded for this clone. The repertoire was sequenced with immunoSEQ multiplex PCR; TCRdb's copy has only in-frame clones and lacks some. The sample gives hundreds of thousands of clones, 88% of which show up once; 0.92% is in the top ten. Germline V gene data show CDR1 as SGHKS and CDR2 as YYEKEE (reference sequence). This CDR3 comprises 18 residues. Trimming stripped 5 bases from V and 5 bases from J, with 25 bases between. The chain has TRBV5-5 and TRBJ1-4; TRBD1 is a possible D gene (5 bases). The TCR originated in a woman younger than 30 in good health and CMV-seronegative. Sequencing was done on a sample of PBMCs. As DNA, the CDR3 is TGTGCCAGCAGACCAAAAGCGGGACCTCAAACCGCCAATGAAAAACTGTTTTTT. Residues: CASRPKAGPQTANEKLFF.